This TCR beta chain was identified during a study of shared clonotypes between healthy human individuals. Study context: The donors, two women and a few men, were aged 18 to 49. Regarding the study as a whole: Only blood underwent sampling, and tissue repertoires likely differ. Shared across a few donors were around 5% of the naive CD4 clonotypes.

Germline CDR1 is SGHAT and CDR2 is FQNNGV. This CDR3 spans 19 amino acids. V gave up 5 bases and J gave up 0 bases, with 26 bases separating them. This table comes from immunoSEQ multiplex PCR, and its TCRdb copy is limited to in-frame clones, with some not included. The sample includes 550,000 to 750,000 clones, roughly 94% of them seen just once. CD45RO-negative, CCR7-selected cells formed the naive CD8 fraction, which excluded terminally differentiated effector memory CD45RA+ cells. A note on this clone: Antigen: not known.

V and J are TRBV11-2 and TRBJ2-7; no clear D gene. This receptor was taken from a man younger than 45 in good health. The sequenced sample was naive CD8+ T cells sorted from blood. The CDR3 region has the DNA TGTGCCAGCAGCCCAATGGCGCTCGGATCGGGTTGGAGCTCCTACGAGCAGTACTTC. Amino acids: CASSPMALGSGWSSYEQYF.